This T cell receptor beta chain was captured by sequencing in a study of post-analysis software for immune sequencing data. About the research overall: As for disease course, relapsing-remitting, secondary progressive and progressive-relapsing multiple sclerosis were all included.

General study points: Same-batch samples co-clustered strongly by F measure. Compared with controls, patients had more of roughly five TRBV segments, including TRBV5-6, TRBV5-1 and TRBV20-1. Multiple sclerosis patients had significantly lower normalized Chao1 diversity than controls.

Presence of unique molecular identifiers characterized the TCR beta cDNA libraries. Between about 1 and 11 million T cells gave rise to a few hundred thousand cDNA molecules. TCRdb fed the PCR reads into MiXCR, producing one record per CDR3 protein. This repertoire shows 350,000 to 500,000 distinct CDR3 sequences, roughly 38% found once; its top ten account for less than 10%. A note on this clonotype: Its antigen is not identified.

The CDR3 has 16 amino acids. V dropped 6 bases and J dropped 2 bases, with 16 bases sitting between them. Germline-derived CDR1 and CDR2 are MNHEY and SVGAGI. Material: blood. This chain joins TRBV6-5 and TRBJ1-4, with D tentatively TRBD1 (5 bases). The sequence was collected from a girl aged 2 to 10 with multiple sclerosis. The CDR3 DNA follows: TGTGCCAGCAGCTGGGAGGGGAGTGGTACTAATGAAAAACTGTTTTTT. Amino acid sequence: CASSWEGSGTNEKLFF.